Below are 6 T cell receptor beta chains sequenced from a single sample in a study of shared clonotypes between healthy human individuals. The data were produced by immunoSEQ multiplex PCR, yet TCRdb's version contains in-frame clones alone and is incomplete. Here the sample spans over a million clones, 95% to 99% being singletons. The sequenced sample was naive CD4+ T cells sorted from blood. Regarding subset: CD45RA+ positively selected. These receptors came from a man under 40 in good health.

This chain connects TRBV30 to TRBJ1-2; no clear D gene. Trimming pared 0 bases from V and 8 bases from J, leaving 4 bases between. This CDR3 spans 10 amino acids. Germline V CDR1 and CDR2: GTSNPN, SVGIG (reference sequence). The CDR3: CAWSVIGYTF. The DNA of the CDR3 is TGTGCCTGGAGTGTAATCGGCTACACCTTC.

The chain is built from TRBV5-4 and TRBJ1-1; tentative D call: TRBD1 (5 bases). Trimming removed 3 bases from V and 1 base from J, with 13 bases in between. CDR3 length: 15 residues. Germline V lookup: CDR1 SGHNT, CDR2 YYREEE (reference sequence). The CDR3 DNA reads as TGTGCCAGCAGCTGGGGACGGGTGCGGAACACTGAAGCTTTCTTT. This translates into CASSWGRVRNTEAFF.

On this clone: This sample includes further DNA sequences coding for the same CDR3. The chain joins TRBV5-1 to TRBJ2-6; D is uncertain. Germline CDR1 and CDR2: SGHRS and YFSETQ. This CDR3 has 14 residues. Trimming cost V 2 bases and J 4 bases, with 7 bases left between them. The CDR3 loop reads CASSLRSGANVLTF. The CDR3 DNA follows: TGCGCCAGCAGCTTAAGGTCCGGGGCCAACGTCCTGACTTTC.

The V call is TRBV7-2, the J call TRBJ1-5; 9 nucleotides align to TRBD1. The V gene's germline CDR1 is SGHTA and CDR2 FQGNSA. The CDR3 length is 16 residues. The V segment lost 0 bases and the J segment 6 bases; nucleotides outside the gene matches: 6. For the CDR3, the DNA is TGTGCCAGCAGCTTAGCGGTTGGGACAGGGCTTCAGCCCCAGCATTTT. Its protein is CASSLAVGTGLQPQHF.

V usage is TRBV19 and J usage is TRBJ2-2, with D possibly TRBD2 on 5 matching bases. Germline loops: CDR1 LNHDA, CDR2 SQIVND (reference sequence). V lost 0 bases and J 0 bases, leaving 14 bases between the germline ends. The CDR3 length is 18 residues. CDR3 coding DNA: TGTGCCAGTAGTATAGATCGCGGGCTGAACGCGAACACCGGGGAGCTGTTTTTT. Its translation is CASSIDRGLNANTGELFF. The entire variable domain, with the rest obtained from reference TRBV19 and TRBJ2-2, is as follows: DGGITQSPKYLFRKEGQNVTLSCEQNLNHDAMYWYRQDPGQGLRLIYYSQIVNDFQKGDIAEGYSVSREKKESFPLTVTSAQKNPTAFYLCASSIDRGLNANTGELFFGEGSRLTVL.

About this clone itself: The identical CDR3 is also encoded by other nucleotide sequences in the sample. V usage is TRBV19 and J usage is TRBJ2-1; D might be TRBD1 (6 bases). The V gene's germline CDR1 is LNHDA and CDR2 SQIVND (reference sequence). The CDR3 contains 15 residues. Trimming took off 2 bases at V and 1 base at J, with 9 bases between the two ends. The CDR3 here is CASSILGGSYNEQFF. In DNA, the CDR3 is TGTGCCAGTAGTATATTAGGGGGTTCCTACAATGAGCAGTTCTTC.